Below are 3 T cell receptor beta chains sequenced from a single sample in a study of shared clonotypes between healthy human individuals (dated by TCRdb to 2018 to 2021). Library preparation was by the immunoSEQ multiplex PCR assay. TCRdb took this table from immuneACCESS and kept in-frame rearrangements with V and J called. Such tables lack part of the clones; where checked against another copy, unresolved V genes explain under half of the gap, and the rest is unexplained. The sample has 2.5 million or so clones on record, roughly 92% of them singletons. The ten most abundant clones make up over 0.12% of the sample. The sample consisted of naive CD4+ T cells sorted from blood. Per the publication, the cell subset or site label means: CD45RA+ positively selected. All receptors derive from a man aged 18 to 29 in good health.

V is TRBV5-1 and J is TRBJ2-1, with D possibly TRBD1 on 5 matching bases. CDR1 SGHRS and CDR2 YFSETQ come from the germline V gene. CDR3 length: 16 amino acids. V lost 0 bases, J lost 3 bases, and 13 bases lay in between. The CDR3 DNA reads TGCGCCAGCAGCTTGGAGGGGTATCAAATCTACAATGAGCAGTTCTTC. Its translation: CASSLEGYQIYNEQFF.

This clone came up once. V gene TRBV28 combines with J gene TRBJ2-7; TRBD2 agrees at 7 bases. Unmatched junction bases numbered 6, after V lost 6 bases and J lost 4 bases. CDR3 size: 13 residues. Germline CDR1 is MDHEN and CDR2 is SYDVKM. CDR3 residues: CASRGGGRYEQYF. The CDR3 bases are TGTGCCAGCAGGGGCGGGGGTCGTTACGAGCAGTACTTC.

On this clone itself: This sample includes further DNA sequences coding for the same CDR3. The chain combines TRBV6-5 with TRBJ1-1; a possible D gene is TRBD1 (6 bases). V lost 6 bases and J lost 4, with 6 bases in between. Germline V gene sequence: CDR1 MNHEY, CDR2 SVGAGI. This CDR3 has 11 amino acids. The CDR3: CASRQGTEAFF. The CDR3 DNA sequence: TGTGCCAGCAGACAGGGCACTGAAGCTTTCTTT.